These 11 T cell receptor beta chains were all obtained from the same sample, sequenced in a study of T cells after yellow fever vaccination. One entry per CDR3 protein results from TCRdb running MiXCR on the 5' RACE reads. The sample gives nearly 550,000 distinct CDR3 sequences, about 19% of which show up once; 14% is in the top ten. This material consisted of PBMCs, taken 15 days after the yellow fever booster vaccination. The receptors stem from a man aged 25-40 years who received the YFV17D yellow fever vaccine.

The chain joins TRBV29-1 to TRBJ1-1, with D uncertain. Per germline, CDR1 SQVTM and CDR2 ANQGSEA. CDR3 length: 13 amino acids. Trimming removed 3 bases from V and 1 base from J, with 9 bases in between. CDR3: CSVDRATNTEAFF. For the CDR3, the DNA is TGCAGCGTTGACCGGGCCACGAACACTGAAGCTTTCTTT.

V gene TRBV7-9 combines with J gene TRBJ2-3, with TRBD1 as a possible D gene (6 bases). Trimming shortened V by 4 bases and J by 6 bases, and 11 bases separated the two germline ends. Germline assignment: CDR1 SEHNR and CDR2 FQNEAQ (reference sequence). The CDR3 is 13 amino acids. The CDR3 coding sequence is TGTGCCAGCAGCTCCGGGGACACGGATACGCAGTATTTT. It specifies CASSSGDTDTQYF.

The CDR3 is CASSWTQQGETQYF. The CDR3 bases are TGCGCCAGCAGCTGGACCCAACAGGGGGAGACCCAGTACTTC. The rearrangement links TRBV5-1 to TRBJ2-5; 7 bases match TRBD1. The CDR3 sequence is 14 residues long. CDR1 SGHRS and CDR2 YFSETQ come from the germline V gene. With V trimmed by 3 bases and J by 5 bases, 7 bases remained unmatched.

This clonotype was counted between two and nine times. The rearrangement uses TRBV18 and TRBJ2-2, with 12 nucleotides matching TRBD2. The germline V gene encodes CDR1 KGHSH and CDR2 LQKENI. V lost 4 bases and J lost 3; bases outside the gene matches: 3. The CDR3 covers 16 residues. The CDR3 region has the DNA TGTGCCAGCTCACTACGGACTAGCGGGGACACCGGGGAGCTGTTTTTT. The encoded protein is CASSLRTSGDTGELFF.

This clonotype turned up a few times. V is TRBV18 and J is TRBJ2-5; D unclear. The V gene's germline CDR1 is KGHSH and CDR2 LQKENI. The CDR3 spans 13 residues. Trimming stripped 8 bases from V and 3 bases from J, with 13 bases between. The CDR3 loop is CASQGSREETQYF. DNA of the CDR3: TGTGCCAGCCAAGGTTCCAGAGAAGAGACCCAGTACTTC.

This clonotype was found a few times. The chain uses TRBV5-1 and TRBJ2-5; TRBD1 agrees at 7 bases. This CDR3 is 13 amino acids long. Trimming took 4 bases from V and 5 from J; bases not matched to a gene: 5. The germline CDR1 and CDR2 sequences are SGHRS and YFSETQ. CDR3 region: CASSEQGLETQYF. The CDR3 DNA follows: TGCGCCAGCAGCGAACAGGGGCTCGAGACCCAGTACTTC. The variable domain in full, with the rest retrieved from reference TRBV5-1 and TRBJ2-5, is KAGVTQTPRYLIKTRGQQVTLSCSPISGHRSVSWYQQTPGQGLQFLFEYFSETQRNKGNFPGRFSGRQFSNSRSEMNVSTLELGDSALYLCASSEQGLETQYFGPGTRLLVL.

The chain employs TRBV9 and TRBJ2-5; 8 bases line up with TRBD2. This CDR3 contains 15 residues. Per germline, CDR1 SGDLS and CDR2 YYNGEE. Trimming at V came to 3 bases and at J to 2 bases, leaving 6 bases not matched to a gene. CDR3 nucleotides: TGTGCCAGCAGCGGAGGGACTAGACCGCAAGAGACCCAGTACTTC. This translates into CASSGGTRPQETQYF.

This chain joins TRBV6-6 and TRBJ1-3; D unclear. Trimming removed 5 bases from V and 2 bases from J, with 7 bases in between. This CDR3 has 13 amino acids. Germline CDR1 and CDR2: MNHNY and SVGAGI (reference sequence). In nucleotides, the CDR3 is TGTGCCAGCAGTGGGGAAGCTGGAAACACCATATATTTT. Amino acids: CASSGEAGNTIYF.

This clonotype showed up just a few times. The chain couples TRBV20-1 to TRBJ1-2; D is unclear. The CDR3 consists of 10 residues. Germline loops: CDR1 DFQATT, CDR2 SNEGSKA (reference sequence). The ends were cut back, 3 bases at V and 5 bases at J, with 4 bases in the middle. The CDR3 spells CSARDYGYTF. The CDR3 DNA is TGCAGTGCTAGGGATTATGGCTACACCTTC.

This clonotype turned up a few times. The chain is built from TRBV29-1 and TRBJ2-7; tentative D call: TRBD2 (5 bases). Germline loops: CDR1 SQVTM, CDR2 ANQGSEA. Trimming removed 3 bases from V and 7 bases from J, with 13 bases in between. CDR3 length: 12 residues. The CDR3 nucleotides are TGCAGCGTTGAGCCAGCGAGCGGAGAGCAGTACTTC. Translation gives CSVEPASGEQYF.

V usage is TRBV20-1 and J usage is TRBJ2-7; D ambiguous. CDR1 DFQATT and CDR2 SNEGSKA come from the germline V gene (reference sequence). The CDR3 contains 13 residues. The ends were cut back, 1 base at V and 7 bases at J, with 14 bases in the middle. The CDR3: CSARGYTALEQYF. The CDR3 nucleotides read TGCAGTGCTAGAGGGTACACAGCCTTGGAGCAGTACTTC.